The rows below give T cell receptor beta chains drawn from one sample of a study of immune cell composition in non-small cell lung cancer. Only in-frame clones appear in the TCRdb table, and some are missing; sequencing was by immunoSEQ multiplex PCR. This sample has about 5,300 clones, with roughly 90% found just once. The sequenced material came from non-adjacent lung tissue. The receptors come from a human donor with non-small cell lung cancer. Some clones in this sample may be carry-over from other donors' samples. Each CDR3 is given with its conserved first and last residue. The D gene is left open where the match is weak.

DNA	CDR3	D	V	J
TGTGCCAGCAGCGGAAGGGACAACCTAGCCAAAAACATTCAGTACTTC	CASSGRDNLAKNIQYF	NA	TRBV7-8	TRBJ2-4
TGTGCCAGCAGTGAGGTGTGGGCAGGAGCTTTCTTT	CASSEVWAGAFF	NA	TRBV2	TRBJ1-1
TGTGCCAGCTCACAGAATCGATGGGCCCCGGGACACCCTGCAACTAATGAAAAACTGTTTTTT	CASSQNRWAPGHPATNEKLFF	NA	TRBV18	TRBJ1-4
TGTGCCAGCAGCTACGTGACAGGGGGCTACGAGCAGTACTTC	CASSYVTGGYEQYF	TRBD1	TRBV2	TRBJ2-7
TGTGCTGCACTAAAATATGGCTACACCTTC	CAALKYGYTF	NA	TRBV6-5	TRBJ1-2
TGTGCCAGCTCCGGAGGTAACTATGGCTACACCTTC	CASSGGNYGYTF	NA	TRBV2	TRBJ1-2
TGTGCCAGCAGCTCTGGACTAGCGGGAGCCACAGATACGCAGTATTTT	CASSSGLAGATDTQYF	TRBD2	TRBV5-4	TRBJ2-3
TGTGCCAGCAGTGCGGGACAGGGGGTCCAGCCCCAGCATTTT	CASSAGQGVQPQHF	TRBD1	TRBV2	TRBJ1-5
TGTGCCAGCAGGCCCGGGACAGGCTACGAGCAGTACTTC	CASRPGTGYEQYF	TRBD1	TRBV2	TRBJ2-7
TGTGCCAGCAGCTGGGGACAGGGAAATCAGCCCCAGCATTTT	CASSWGQGNQPQHF	TRBD1	TRBV5-5	TRBJ1-5
TGTGCCAGCTCCCCCACCGGGACACCGAACGGAAACACCATATATTTT	CASSPTGTPNGNTIYF	NA	TRBV18	TRBJ1-3